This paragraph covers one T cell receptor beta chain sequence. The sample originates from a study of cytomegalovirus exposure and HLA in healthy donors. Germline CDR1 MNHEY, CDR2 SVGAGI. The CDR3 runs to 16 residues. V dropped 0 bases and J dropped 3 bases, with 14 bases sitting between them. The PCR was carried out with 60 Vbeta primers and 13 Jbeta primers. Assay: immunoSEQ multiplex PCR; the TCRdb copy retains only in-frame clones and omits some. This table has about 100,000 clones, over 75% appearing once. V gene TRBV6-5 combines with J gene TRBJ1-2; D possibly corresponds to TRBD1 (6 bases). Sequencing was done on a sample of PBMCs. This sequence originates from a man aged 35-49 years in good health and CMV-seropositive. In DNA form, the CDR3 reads TGTGCCAGCAGTTACTCCTACAGGGTGAGCGACTATGGCTACACCTTC. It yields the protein CASSYSYRVSDYGYTF.